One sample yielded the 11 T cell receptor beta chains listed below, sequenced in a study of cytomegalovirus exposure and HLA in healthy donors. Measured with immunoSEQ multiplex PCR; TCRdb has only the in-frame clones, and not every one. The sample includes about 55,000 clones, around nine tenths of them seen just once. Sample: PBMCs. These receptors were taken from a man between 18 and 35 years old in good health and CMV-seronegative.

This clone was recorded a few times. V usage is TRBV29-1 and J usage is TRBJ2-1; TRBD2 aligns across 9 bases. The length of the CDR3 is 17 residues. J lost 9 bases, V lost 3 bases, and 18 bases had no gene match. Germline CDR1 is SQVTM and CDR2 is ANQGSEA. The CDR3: CSVESTSGSFELGEQFF. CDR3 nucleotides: TGCAGCGTTGAGTCGACTAGCGGTAGCTTCGAGCTAGGTGAGCAGTTCTTC.

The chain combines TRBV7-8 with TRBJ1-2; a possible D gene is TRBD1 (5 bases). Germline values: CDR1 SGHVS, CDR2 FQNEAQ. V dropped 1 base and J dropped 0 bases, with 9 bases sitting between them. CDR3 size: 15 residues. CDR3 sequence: CASSLEPRANYGYTF. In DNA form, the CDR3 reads TGTGCCAGCAGCTTAGAGCCCAGGGCTAACTATGGCTACACCTTC. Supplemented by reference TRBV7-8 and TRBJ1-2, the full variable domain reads GAGVSQSPRYKVAKRGQDVALRCDPISGHVSLFWYQQALGQGPEFLTYFQNEAQLDKSGLPSDRFFAERPEGSVSTLKIQRTQQEDSAVYLCASSLEPRANYGYTFGSGTRLTVV.

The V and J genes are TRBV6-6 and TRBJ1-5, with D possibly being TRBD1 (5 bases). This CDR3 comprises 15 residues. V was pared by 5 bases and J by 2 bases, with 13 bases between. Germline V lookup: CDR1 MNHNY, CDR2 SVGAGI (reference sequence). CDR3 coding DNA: TGTGCCAGCAGTCGACAGAGCCAAGGCAATCAGCCCCAGCATTTT. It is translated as CASSRQSQGNQPQHF.

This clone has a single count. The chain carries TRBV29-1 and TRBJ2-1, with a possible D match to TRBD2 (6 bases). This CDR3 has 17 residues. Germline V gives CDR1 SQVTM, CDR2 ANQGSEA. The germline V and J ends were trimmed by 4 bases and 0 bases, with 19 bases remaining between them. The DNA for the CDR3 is TGCAGCGTTGTCACGGGAGAAGGACTAAGCTCCTACAATGAGCAGTTCTTC. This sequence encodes CSVVTGEGLSSYNEQFF.

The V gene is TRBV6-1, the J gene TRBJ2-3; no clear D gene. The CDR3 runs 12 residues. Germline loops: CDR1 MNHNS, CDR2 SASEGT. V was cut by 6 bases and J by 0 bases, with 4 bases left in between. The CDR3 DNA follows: TGTGCCAGCAGATCTAGCACAGATACGCAGTATTTT. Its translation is CASRSSTDTQYF.

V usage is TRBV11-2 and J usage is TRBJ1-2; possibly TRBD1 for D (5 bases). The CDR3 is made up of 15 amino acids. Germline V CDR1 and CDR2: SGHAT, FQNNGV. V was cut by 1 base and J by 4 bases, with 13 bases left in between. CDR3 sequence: CASSLARRQTYGYTF. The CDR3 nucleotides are TGTGCCAGCAGCTTAGCGCGGAGACAGACCTATGGCTACACCTTC.

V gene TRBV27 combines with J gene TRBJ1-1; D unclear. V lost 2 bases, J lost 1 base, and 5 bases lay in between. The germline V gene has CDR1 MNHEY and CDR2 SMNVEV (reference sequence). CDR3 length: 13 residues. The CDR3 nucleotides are TGTGCCAGCAGTTTAACAAGGAACACTGAAGCTTTCTTT. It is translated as CASSLTRNTEAFF.

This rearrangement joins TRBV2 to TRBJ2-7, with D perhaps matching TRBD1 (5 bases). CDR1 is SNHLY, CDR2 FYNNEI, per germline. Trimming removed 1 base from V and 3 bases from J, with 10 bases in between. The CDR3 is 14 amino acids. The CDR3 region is CASSEDPRDYEQYF. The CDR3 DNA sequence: TGTGCCAGCAGTGAAGATCCCAGGGACTACGAGCAGTACTTC.

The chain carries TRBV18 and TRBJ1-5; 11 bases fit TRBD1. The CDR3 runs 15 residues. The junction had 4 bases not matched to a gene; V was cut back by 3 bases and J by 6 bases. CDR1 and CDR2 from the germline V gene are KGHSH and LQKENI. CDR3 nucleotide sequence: TGTGCCAGCTCACCCGGGACAGGGGGGTTTCAGCCCCAGCATTTT. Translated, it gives CASSPGTGGFQPQHF.

CDR3 in amino acids: CASSLAGGSTDTQYF. CDR3 nucleotides: TGTGCCAGCAGTCTAGCGGGGGGGAGCACAGATACGCAGTATTTT. The V call is TRBV6-4, the J call TRBJ2-3, with 12 bases aligning to TRBD2. J lost 0 bases, V lost 5 bases, and 0 bases had no gene match. The CDR3 is 15 amino acids. Germline V gene data show CDR1 as MRHNA and CDR2 as SNTAGT.

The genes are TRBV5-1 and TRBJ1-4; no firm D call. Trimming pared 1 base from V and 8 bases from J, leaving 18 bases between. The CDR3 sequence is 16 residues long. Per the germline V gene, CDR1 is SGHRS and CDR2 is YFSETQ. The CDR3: CASSLNPTGLGEKLFF. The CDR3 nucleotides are TGCGCCAGCAGCTTGAACCCGACGGGGTTGGGGGAAAAACTGTTTTTT.